Sequencing of this TCR beta chain was carried out in a study of identical twins. This clonotype was seen a handful of times. Its antigen is not identified. V dropped 3 bases and J dropped 4 bases, with 12 bases sitting between them. The CDR3 is 13 amino acids. CDR1 and CDR2 (germline): DFQATT, SNEGSKA (reference sequence). One entry per CDR3 protein, called by TCRdb with MiXCR from the 5' RACE reads. The sample records hundreds of thousands of distinct CDR3 sequences, approximately 13% being singletons. General study points: Modelling approaches yielded underestimates of out-of-frame TCR alpha sharing between monozygotic twins. Twin pairs had excess sharing that was weaker in beta out-of-frame sequences.

These same records also appear under a second study, on yellow fever vaccine responses in identical twins. That paper states: Reportedly, the response of twins' T cells to the vaccine seemed partly convergent, partly personalized.

The J gene is TRBJ1-1, the V gene TRBV20-1, with D possibly matching TRBD1 (5 bases). The sample was PBMCs. This receptor was taken from a woman aged 18-29 years in good health. The CDR3: CSASLRRGTEAFF. Written as DNA, the CDR3 is TGCAGTGCTAGTTTACGTAGGGGCACTGAAGCTTTCTTT.